Sequencing of this TCR beta chain was carried out in a study of vaccination effects on CD4 cells after COVID-19. Study details: Samples that were drawn after vaccination came a median of 72 days after the second dose.

Points on this clone: Its antigen remains unknown.

The assay was immunoSEQ multiplex PCR, and TCRdb's table has in-frame clones only and misses some. The sample lists roughly 24,000 clones, approximately 79% seen once, with roughly 6% in the top ten. Trimming cost V 4 bases and J 0 bases; bases outside gene matches: 2. The CDR3 is made up of 13 amino acids. Germline V gives CDR1 SQVTM, CDR2 ANQGSEA. Points from the study as a whole: Both infection-induced and vaccine-induced clones contracted markedly at late post-vaccination timepoints.

Sequencing in the ViraFEST assay came after antigen-specific CD4+ T cells had been expanded with viral peptide pools, which were used to stimulate PBMC. Investigators separated out CD4+ T cells once approximately 10 days of culture had passed. Participants got two doses of BNT162b2 or mRNA-1273 vaccine. Vaccine recipients had no previous SARS-CoV-2 infection; their nucleocapsid antibodies were negative. Half of the medium was exchanged for IL-2 medium on both days 3 and 7. The chain has TRBV29-1 and TRBJ2-5; 7 bases align to TRBD1. The sequencing here drew on CD4+ T cells from PBMCs cultured with SARS-CoV-2 spike peptides, taken after COVID-19 vaccination. The TCR originated in a human donor who received a COVID-19 vaccine. Some clones in this sample may be carry-over from other donors' samples. CDR3 nucleotides: TGCAGCGTTGCGGACAGGAACCAAGAGACCCAGTACTTC. It specifies CSVADRNQETQYF.